This is a list of T cell receptor beta chains from one sample in a study of T-cell reconstitution after alpha-beta-depleted transplantation in children. Each CDR3 protein is one row after TCRdb ran MiXCR on the PCR reads. The sample comprises some 340,000 distinct CDR3 sequences, about a tenth of which are singletons, and 2.4% rests with the top ten. The source material was PBMCs from the stem cell graft donor, sampled from the stem cell graft. Every receptor here comes from a human donor who donated a stem cell graft to a child with acute lymphoblastic leukemia. Both conserved end residues are part of each CDR3. Fields, in order: V gene, clone size, J gene, D gene, CDR3 DNA, CDR3 protein. A D gene is named only where the DNA matches it firmly. For some rows the clone size is stated as once, few or many, or as a class when expanded; others skip it.

TRBV7-9,few,TRBJ2-1,TRBD2,TGTGCCAGCAGCTTAGACGGCGGGAGCACTCCGTTCTTC,CASSLDGGSTPFF
TRBV7-9,few,TRBJ2-7,NA,TGTGCCAGCAGCTTATTACACGGATCACCCTACGAGCAGTACTTC,CASSLLHGSPYEQYF
TRBV5-1,NA,TRBJ2-2,NA,TGCGCCAGCAGCTACCGGGACCAATCCCTCCCCGGGGAGCTGTTTTTT,CASSYRDQSLPGELFF
TRBV27,NA,TRBJ2-1,TRBD2,TGTGCCAGCAGTATACCGGGACTAGCGGGCAGTCTCTCCTACAATGAGCAGTTCTTC,CASSIPGLAGSLSYNEQFF
TRBV7-2,few,TRBJ2-7,NA,TGTGCCAGCAGCGAGGGACTGCCCACCTACGAGCAGTACTTC,CASSEGLPTYEQYF
TRBV29-1,NA,TRBJ2-7,NA,TGCAGCGTTGTTTTGTCCGAGCAGTACTTC,CSVVLSEQYF
TRBV7-9,few,TRBJ2-7,TRBD1,TGTGCCAGCAGCCGGGACAGGGCCTTCTCCTACGAGCAGTACTTC,CASSRDRAFSYEQYF
TRBV21-1,many,TRBJ2-7,NA,TGTGCCAGCAGCAAAAGGGAATGGTCGTACTTC,CASSKREWSYF
TRBV4-1,many,TRBJ2-3,TRBD2,TGCGCCACTCAAAAGGTAGCGGGAACCAACACAGATACGCAGTATTTT,CATQKVAGTNTDTQYF
TRBV20-1,many,TRBJ2-3,NA,TGCAGTGCTAGCTGGAGAAATACGCAGTATTTT,CSASWRNTQYF
TRBV27,many,TRBJ2-3,TRBD2,TGTGCCAGCAGCCGACTAGCGGGAGATCTCACAGATACGCAGTATTTT,CASSRLAGDLTDTQYF
TRBV6-2/TRBV6-3,NA,TRBJ2-2,TRBD1,TGTGCCAGCAGTTATATACTCGGACAGGGGGTGGACACCGGGGAGCTGTTTTTT,CASSYILGQGVDTGELFF
TRBV7-9,NA,TRBJ1-2,NA,TGTGCCAGCAGCCGGCCAAGAGCTATTGGCTACACCTTC,CASSRPRAIGYTF
TRBV20-1,NA,TRBJ2-2,NA,TGCAGTGCTAGAGAAATCGTTGTCGGGGAGCTGTTTTTT,CSAREIVVGELFF
TRBV20-1,few,TRBJ2-1,NA,TGCAGTGCTAGAGGTGAGAAGCTATCCAATGAGCAGTTCTTC,CSARGEKLSNEQFF
TRBV4-1,NA,TRBJ2-7,NA,TGCGCCAGCAGCCAAGATTTTGGAGGATACTACGAGCAGTACTTC,CASSQDFGGYYEQYF
TRBV11-3,few,TRBJ2-5,NA,TGTGCCAGCAGCTTAGTGGGCCGAGACGAGACCCAGTACTTC,CASSLVGRDETQYF
TRBV7-9,NA,TRBJ2-5,NA,TGTGCCAGCAGCTTATTGGTCCAGAGGGTAGGAGAGACCCAGTACTTC,CASSLLVQRVGETQYF
TRBV27,once,TRBJ1-1,NA,TGTGCCAGCAGAGACCATGGGACTGAAGCTTTCTTT,CASRDHGTEAFF
TRBV7-9,NA,TRBJ2-1,NA,TGTGCCACCAGCTTGACTTGGGGATCCTACAATGAGCAGTTCTTC,CATSLTWGSYNEQFF
TRBV12-3/TRBV12-4,NA,TRBJ2-2,NA,TGTGCTTCGGCGGGCCCCGGGGAGCTGTTTTTT,CASAGPGELFF
TRBV6-2/TRBV6-3,few,TRBJ1-5,NA,TGTGCCAGCAGTTACTCCGGGAACGCCCAGCCCCAGCATTTT,CASSYSGNAQPQHF
TRBV12-3/TRBV12-4,NA,TRBJ1-5,TRBD1,TGTGCCAGCAGTCAGACAGGGGAGAGTCAGCCCCAGCATTTT,CASSQTGESQPQHF
TRBV5-1,many,TRBJ2-5,TRBD1,TGCGCCAGCAGCAGTCGGACAGGGAAAGAGACCCAGTACTTC,CASSSRTGKETQYF
TRBV12-3/TRBV12-4,NA,TRBJ2-7,NA,TGTGCCAGCGGAAGGGACAACTCCTACGAGCAGTACTTC,CASGRDNSYEQYF
TRBV19,NA,TRBJ1-3,NA,TGTGCCAGTAGTATTGACAGTTCTGGAAACACCATATATTTT,CASSIDSSGNTIYF
TRBV7-2,few,TRBJ1-3,NA,TGTGCCAGCAGCTTAGTCGCTGGCGGATCCTCTGGAAACACCATATATTTT,CASSLVAGGSSGNTIYF
TRBV7-6,NA,TRBJ2-7,NA,TGTGCCTCTGGGCAGGGCACAGTCTACGAGCAGTACTTC,CASGQGTVYEQYF
TRBV20-1,few,TRBJ2-1,NA,TGCAGTGCTAGTGTCGCGGGGCGATCCTACAATGAGCAGTTCTTC,CSASVAGRSYNEQFF
TRBV2,many,TRBJ2-7,NA,TGTGCCAGCAGTCAGTCTGGCAACGAGCAGTACTTC,CASSQSGNEQYF
TRBV27,few,TRBJ2-7,NA,TGTGCCAGCAGTGGGGCAGGGAGCAACGAGCAGTACTTC,CASSGAGSNEQYF
TRBV4-3,many,TRBJ1-2,NA,TGCGCCAGCAGACTCGGGGTTACGGGTGGCTACACCTTC,CASRLGVTGGYTF
TRBV9,NA,TRBJ2-3,TRBD1,TGTGCCAGCAGCGACGCAGGGGGCCGGGTCTGGGATACGCAGTATTTT,CASSDAGGRVWDTQYF
TRBV5-1,few,TRBJ2-7,NA,TGCGCCAGCAGCTTGTTGCCCGAGACGGAGGAGCAGTACTTC,CASSLLPETEEQYF
TRBV5-5,many,TRBJ2-1,TRBD2,TGTGCCAGCAGCTCACTAGCGGGAGGTTACAATGAGCAGTTCTTC,CASSSLAGGYNEQFF
TRBV7-7,many,TRBJ2-2,TRBD1,TGTGCTAGCAGCCCCGGGACAGGGTTGGTTAACACCGGGGAGCTGTTTTTT,CASSPGTGLVNTGELFF
TRBV5-1,NA,TRBJ1-2,NA,TGCGCCAGCAGCTTGGATCACTATGGCTACACCTTC,CASSLDHYGYTF
TRBV29-1,NA,TRBJ1-2,TRBD1,TGCAGCGGCAGCCAGCGGACAGGCTATGGCTACACCTTC,CSGSQRTGYGYTF
TRBV5-1,few,TRBJ2-7,TRBD2,TGCGCCAGCAGCACCGTCCCGGGACTAGCGGGGCATTCATACGAGCAGTACTTC,CASSTVPGLAGHSYEQYF
TRBV7-9,few,TRBJ2-1,NA,TGTGCCAGCAGCTTAGAAAGGCCCTACAATGAGCAGTTCTTC,CASSLERPYNEQFF